Sequencing of this TCR beta chain was carried out in a study of glioma-infiltrating T cells after dendritic cell vaccination. Stated time point: after dendritic cell vaccination, including at tumor progression/relapse. No glioblastoma patient carried an isocitrate dehydrogenase mutation. V was pared by 6 bases and J by 1 base, with 6 bases of the junction left unmatched. The CDR3 has 14 amino acids. Germline assignment: CDR1 MNHNY and CDR2 SVGAGI (reference sequence). Up to 2 ug genomic DNA was used for TCRB CDR3 amplification. Some clones are missing from TCRdb's copy, which holds only in-frame ones; the method was immunoSEQ multiplex PCR. Found here are 100,000 or so clones, around 87% of them singletons; the top ten hold over 2.5%.

The sequence was obtained from a human donor with glioblastoma. The rearrangement links TRBV6-6 to TRBJ2-7; 7 bases map to TRBD1. Sequences were derived from blood, sampled after dendritic cell vaccination. The CDR3 protein is CASRLGQASYEQYF. Written as DNA, the CDR3 is TGTGCCAGCAGACTAGGACAGGCGTCCTACGAGCAGTACTTC.